The T cell receptor beta chain described here comes from a study of beta chain features in type 1 diabetes. Study conclusions and caveats: Moderately but significantly shorter TCRB CDR3s were found in Type 1 diabetes patients in all four CD4+ subsets. In the patient group, naive, central memory and Treg TCRB repertoires seemed more alike than in the healthy donor group.

The CDR3 contains 14 residues. Between the trimmed V and J ends, which lost 4 bases and 3 bases, there was a span of 13 bases. Germline lookup yields CDR1 SGHDT and CDR2 YYEEEE. Sequencing targeted expressed TCRB transcripts, as all isolated RNA had been reverse transcribed. The method was immunoSEQ multiplex PCR; TCRdb's version includes in-frame clones alone and lacks a portion of them. This sample has under 850,000 clones; around 15% occur once, and the top ten carry roughly 0.022%. Of note for this clone: Its specificity is unknown.

The sequence came from a young man with type 1 diabetes. The chain has TRBV5-6 and TRBJ1-2; perhaps TRBD1 as D (6 bases). Sequenced: naive CD4+ T cells from blood. The chain's CDR3 is CASSPLGADYGYTF. The CDR3 DNA reads as TGTGCCAGCAGCCCCCTGGGGGCCGACTATGGCTACACCTTC.